The next 3 T cell receptor beta chains were all read from a single sample in a study of T cell responses to AZD1222 COVID-19 vaccine. Libraries were prepared by immunoSEQ multiplex PCR; TCRdb keeps only in-frame clonotypes and omits some of them. Of about 120,000 clones detected, about 92% appear once; the ten largest clones hold about 5%. The sample consisted of peripheral blood, taken 28 days after the second AZD1222 dose. These receptors all come from an adult who received the AZD1222 COVID-19 vaccine.

The chain combines TRBV5-8 with TRBJ1-5; the D is unclear. The CDR3 contains 14 residues. The V gene's germline CDR1 is SGHTS and CDR2 YDEGEE. Trimming took 3 bases from V and 9 from J, leaving 16 bases between them. In DNA, the CDR3 is TGTGCCAGCAGCTGGGCCCTCGGCGTCCTGCCCCAGCATTTT. Encoded protein: CASSWALGVLPQHF.

The chain combines TRBV5-1 with TRBJ1-4, with a weak D call TRBD1 (5 bases). The V gene lost 3 bases and the J gene lost 6 bases, with 9 bases spanning the gap. CDR1 and CDR2 (germline): SGHRS, YFSETQ. CDR3 size: 13 residues. Here the CDR3 reads CASSSDSYEKLFF. The CDR3 coding sequence is TGCGCCAGCAGCTCCGACAGTTATGAAAAACTGTTTTTT.

The rearrangement links TRBV30 to TRBJ1-1; D perhaps matches TRBD1 (6 bases). Germline-derived CDR1 and CDR2 are GTSNPN and SVGIG (reference sequence). The CDR3 totals 12 residues. V lost 8 bases and J 1 base, leaving 11 bases between the germline ends. The CDR3 spells CATSTGNTEAFF. The CDR3 DNA is TGTGCCACCTCGACAGGGAACACTGAAGCTTTCTTT. Looking up the rest from reference TRBV30 and TRBJ1-1 gives the full variable domain: SQTIHQWPATLVQPVGSPLSLECTVEGTSNPNLYWYRQAAGRGLQLLFYSVGIGQISSEVPQNLSASRPQDRQFILSSKKLLLSDSGFYLCATSTGNTEAFFGQGTRLTVV.